This TCR beta chain was obtained from a study of T cells in Graves' hyperthyroidism and ophthalmopathy. TCR beta CDR3 sequences were amplified from RNA transcripts. The HTBI primer set served for first-round RT-PCR of the TCR CDR3. TCRdb reprocessed the multiplex PCR reads via MiXCR and lists one record per CDR3 protein. The table records 490,000 or so distinct CDR3 sequences, around 43% of them present only once. Study observations and caveats: By a 13 V-J model, ophthalmopathy was set apart from stable hyperthyroidism. Blood held most thyroid clonotypes expanded above 0.001 frequency.

The CDR3 is 17 amino acids. Germline V gene sequence: CDR1 SGHTA, CDR2 FQGNSA. Trimming stripped 4 bases from V and 0 bases from J, with 13 bases between. With regard to this clonotype: Its target is not known.

The study left out patients who had uncontrolled infection, other autoimmune disease, pregnancy or lactation. This receptor was taken from an adult woman with Graves' disease, either hyperthyroidism or ophthalmopathy (not recorded which). The sample consisted of peripheral blood or thyroid tissue (not recorded which). The chain uses TRBV7-2 and TRBJ1-6; unclear D gene. DNA for the CDR3: TGTGCCAGCAGCTCGTCGGGATCGAGCTCCTATAATTCACCCCTCCACTTT. It is translated as CASSSSGSSSYNSPLHF.